The 27 T cell receptor beta chains below all came from one sample that was sequenced in a study of blood T cell repertoires in COVID-19. Sequenced by immunoSEQ multiplex PCR; TCRdb stores in-frame clones only, minus some. The table lists about 87,000 clones, over 70% of them singletons, with about 4.2% in the top ten. The material sequenced was peripheral blood. The receptor set was obtained from a woman aged 45 to 65 with acute or convalescent COVID-19.

There are a few counts of this clone. The V and J genes are TRBV4-2 and TRBJ1-6, with TRBD1 matching 7 bases. Per germline, CDR1 LGHNA and CDR2 YNFKEQ. The CDR3 loop spans 16 amino acids. With V trimmed by 4 bases and J by 6 bases, 9 bases remained unmatched. CDR3 nucleotides: TGTGCCAGCAGCCCAGAGGCAGGGGGAATTAATTCACCCCTCCACTTT. It specifies CASSPEAGGINSPLHF.

The chain has TRBV27 and TRBJ1-1; 9 bases agree with TRBD1. V gave up 4 bases and J gave up 7 bases; unmatched junction bases: 4. This CDR3 has 13 amino acids. In germline, CDR1 is MNHEY, CDR2 SMNVEV (reference sequence). CDR3 protein: CASSSGTGFEAFF. For the CDR3, the DNA is TGTGCCAGCAGTTCCGGGACAGGGTTTGAAGCTTTCTTT.

The gene calls are TRBV19 and TRBJ2-7, with no clear D. CDR1 and CDR2 from the germline V gene are LNHDA and SQIVND (reference sequence). The CDR3 has 13 residues. V was shortened by 5 bases and J by 5 bases, with 13 bases between the two germline ends. The CDR3 nucleotides read TGTGCCAGTAGTGTGGTCCCTCCTAACGAGCAGTACTTC. Amino acids: CASSVVPPNEQYF.

The chain couples TRBV12-3 or TRBV12-4 to TRBJ1-1; maybe TRBD1 (6 bases). CDR3 length: 11 amino acids. Trimming cost V 7 bases and J 5 bases, with 8 bases left between them. CDR3 region: CASIGQTEAFF. CDR3 DNA sequence: TGTGCCAGCATTGGACAGACTGAAGCTTTCTTT.

This clone was observed a few times. The genes are TRBV6-5 and TRBJ1-2, with 7 bases matching TRBD1. V lost 6 bases to trimming and J lost 4 bases; unmatched junction nucleotides: 5. Per germline, CDR1 MNHEY and CDR2 SVGAGI. This CDR3 contains 13 residues. CDR3 sequence reads: CASRVGGGYGYTF. For the CDR3, the DNA is TGTGCCAGCAGGGTAGGGGGCGGCTATGGCTACACCTTC.

The CDR3 nucleotides are TGTGCCAGCAGCCACAGGGGTGGGGGCTACACCTTC. This encodes CASSHRGGGYTF. This rearrangement joins TRBV3-1 (or the pseudogene TRBV3-2) to TRBJ1-2, with D possibly TRBD1 on 6 matching bases. The CDR3 extends over 12 amino acids. CDR1 and CDR2 (germline): LGHDT, YNNKEL (reference sequence). V lost 3 bases and J 8 bases, leaving 10 bases between the germline ends.

V usage is TRBV7-2 and J usage is TRBJ2-1; 14 bases fit TRBD2. Germline V lookup: CDR1 SGHTA, CDR2 FQGNSA. J gave up 6 bases and V 1 base, and 11 bases lay outside the gene matches. The CDR3 is made up of 19 amino acids. The CDR3: CASSLVGTSGGHTSNEQFF. In nucleotides, the CDR3 is TGTGCCAGCAGCTTAGTGGGGACTAGCGGGGGCCATACCTCCAATGAGCAGTTCTTC.

The chain joins TRBV6-5 to TRBJ1-5, with D hard to call. The CDR3 is 14 residues long. Germline lookup yields CDR1 MNHEY and CDR2 SVGAGI. The ends were cut back, 6 bases at V and 3 bases at J, with 12 bases in the middle. The CDR3 nucleotides read TGTGCCAGCAGCGCGAGTGGGCTCAATCAGCCCCAGCATTTT. It specifies CASSASGLNQPQHF.

A few counts support this clone. The chain couples TRBV20-1 to TRBJ2-1, with D unclear. V was trimmed by 4 bases and J by 10 bases, leaving 11 bases between them. The CDR3 has 11 residues. Germline lookup yields CDR1 DFQATT and CDR2 SNEGSKA (reference sequence). Here the CDR3 DNA reads TGCAGTGCTAAACGCCTTGAGGAGCAGTTCTTC. Amino acids: CSAKRLEEQFF.

This chain uses TRBV5-1 with TRBJ2-3; D might be TRBD2 (6 bases). V was pared by 1 base and J by 2 bases, with 11 bases between. The CDR3 runs to 15 residues. From germline, CDR1 is SGHRS and CDR2 YFSETQ. The CDR3 region is CASSLNRGLTDTQYF. The CDR3 region has the DNA TGCGCCAGCAGCTTGAATCGGGGACTCACAGATACGCAGTATTTT.

This chain links TRBV21-1 with TRBJ2-1; the DNA was not used to check the table's D call, TRBD1. TRBV21-1 is a pseudogene locus. This CDR3 has 13 residues. The CDR3 protein is CASCTHRGYEQFF. DNA for the CDR3: TGTGCCAGCTGCACACACAGGGGCTATGAGCAGTTCTTC.

The chain recombines TRBV9 with TRBJ1-6, with no clear D. The CDR3 has 15 residues. The ends were cut back, 0 bases at V and 7 bases at J, with 11 bases in the middle. Germline V lookup: CDR1 SGDLS, CDR2 YYNGEE. The CDR3 sequence is CASSVEPSENSPLHF. In nucleotides, the CDR3 is TGTGCCAGCAGCGTAGAGCCCTCGGAGAATTCACCCCTCCACTTT.

This CDR3 reads CASSPPSFPYEQYF. CDR3 DNA sequence: TGTGCCAGCTCACCTCCGTCCTTTCCCTACGAGCAGTACTTC. This chain joins TRBV18 and TRBJ2-7; the D is unclear. The CDR3 sequence is 14 residues long. The germline V gene has CDR1 KGHSH and CDR2 LQKENI. Deletions cut 3 bases from V and 2 bases from J, with 11 bases between.

Ten or more counts support this clone. This chain joins TRBV27 and TRBJ2-7, with 7 bases lining up with TRBD1. The junction had 4 bases not matched to a gene; V was cut back by 3 bases and J by 2 bases. Germline V gene data show CDR1 as MNHEY and CDR2 as SMNVEV (reference sequence). The CDR3 covers 14 residues. The CDR3 bases are TGTGCCAGCAGTTTCTGGGACAGACCCTACGAGCAGTACTTC. Amino acid sequence: CASSFWDRPYEQYF.

The chain carries TRBV6-5 and TRBJ1-1; D not resolved. V lost 6 bases and J lost 2, with 16 bases in between. This CDR3 contains 15 residues. Germline-derived CDR1 and CDR2 are MNHEY and SVGAGI. In DNA form, the CDR3 reads TGTGCCAGCAGAAATACTTTCCGGGGTAACACTGAAGCTTTCTTT. Protein: CASRNTFRGNTEAFF.

The CDR3 nucleotides are TGTGCCAGCAGTTACGGGACTGAATACGAGCAGTACTTC. Amino acids: CASSYGTEYEQYF. The chain employs TRBV6-5 and TRBJ2-7; the D gene is possibly TRBD2 (6 bases). The CDR3 is made up of 13 amino acids. The germline V gene has CDR1 MNHEY and CDR2 SVGAGI. V was shortened by 2 bases and J by 4 bases, with 9 bases between the two germline ends.

The V gene is TRBV2, the J gene TRBJ1-1; D is possibly TRBD1 (5 bases). The V gene lost 7 bases and the J gene lost 7 bases, with 19 bases spanning the gap. Germline V lookup: CDR1 SNHLY, CDR2 FYNNEI. This CDR3 contains 14 residues. The CDR3 here is CASTGGRRGGEAFF. The CDR3 bases are TGTGCCAGCACGGGGGGGAGGCGGGGAGGTGAAGCTTTCTTT.

The genes are TRBV7-2 and TRBJ2-3; no clear D. Trimming stripped 1 base from V and 9 bases from J, with 17 bases between. Germline lookup yields CDR1 SGHTA and CDR2 FQGNSA. The CDR3 loop spans 15 amino acids. CDR3: CASSLDPNPISTQYF. The CDR3 coding sequence is TGTGCCAGCAGCTTAGACCCTAATCCCATCTCAACGCAGTATTTT.

This chain connects TRBV2 to TRBJ2-2; 8 bases fit TRBD2. With 7 bases clipped from V and 6 bases from J, the junction kept 10 bases outside the gene matches. The germline V gene encodes CDR1 SNHLY and CDR2 FYNNEI. The CDR3 has 15 amino acids. DNA of the CDR3: TGTGCCAGCACCGACGGGGGGGTGATATCCGGGGAGCTGTTTTTT. It translates to CASTDGGVISGELFF. Full variable domain (outside the CDR3, taken from reference TRBV2 and TRBJ2-2): EPEVTQTPSHQVTQMGQEVILRCVPISNHLYFYWYRQILGQKVEFLVSFYNNEISEKSEIFDDQFSVERPDGSNFTLKIRSTKLEDSAMYFCASTDGGVISGELFFGEGSRLTVL.

The V and J genes are TRBV10-2 and TRBJ2-3; a weak D match, TRBD1 (6 bases). With 2 bases removed from V and 0 bases from J, the gap between germline ends came to 9 bases. CDR1 is WSHSY, CDR2 SAAADI, per germline. CDR3 length: 15 amino acids. The DNA of the CDR3 is TGCGCCAGCAGTGAGATGGACAGAAGCACAGATACGCAGTATTTT. This translates into CASSEMDRSTDTQYF.

This chain links TRBV19 with TRBJ2-7; 8 positions match TRBD1. The CDR3 totals 15 residues. Germline CDR1 reads LNHDA; CDR2 reads SQIVND (reference sequence). The junction had 12 bases not matched to a gene; V was cut back by 7 bases and J by 4 bases. The CDR3 sequence: CASTKDGTGFYEQYF. The CDR3 nucleotides are TGTGCCAGTACTAAGGACGGGACAGGTTTTTACGAGCAGTACTTC.

V usage is TRBV2 and J usage is TRBJ1-3; tentative D call: TRBD1 (6 bases). The CDR3 is 15 amino acids. The V end was cut by 6 bases, the J end by 2 bases, with 14 bases between. Germline V CDR1 and CDR2: SNHLY, FYNNEI. This CDR3 reads CASSATQGAGNTIYF. In DNA, the CDR3 is TGTGCCAGCAGCGCAACACAGGGAGCTGGAAACACCATATATTTT.

This clone showed up just a few times. The chain joins TRBV5-1 to TRBJ2-5; 13 nucleotides match TRBD2. J gave up 2 bases and V 4 bases, and 5 bases lay outside the gene matches. Germline values: CDR1 SGHRS, CDR2 YFSETQ. The CDR3 totals 16 residues. The CDR3 here is CASSIGLAGAQETQYF. The CDR3 DNA follows: TGCGCCAGCAGCATAGGACTAGCGGGGGCACAAGAGACCCAGTACTTC.

This chain joins TRBV28 and TRBJ1-2; 7 nucleotides agree with TRBD1. V dropped 8 bases and J dropped 4; count of bases not matched to a gene: 16. CDR1 MDHEN and CDR2 SYDVKM come from the germline V gene. CDR3 size: 16 residues. For the CDR3, the DNA is TGTGCCAGCTCCCAAACAGGGGCCGAATCTCTCTATGGCTACACCTTC. This sequence encodes CASSQTGAESLYGYTF.

This rearrangement joins TRBV2 to TRBJ2-1, with 10 bases aligning to TRBD2. The CDR3 is made up of 15 amino acids. Losses at the gene ends were 5 bases for V and 4 bases for J; bases not matched to a gene: 5. From germline, CDR1 is SNHLY and CDR2 FYNNEI. In DNA, the CDR3 is TGTGCCAGCAGTAATAGCGGGGGGACGTACAATGAGCAGTTCTTC. The encoded protein is CASSNSGGTYNEQFF. Supplemented by reference TRBV2 and TRBJ2-1, the full variable domain reads EPEVTQTPSHQVTQMGQEVILRCVPISNHLYFYWYRQILGQKVEFLVSFYNNEISEKSEIFDDQFSVERPDGSNFTLKIRSTKLEDSAMYFCASSNSGGTYNEQFFGPGTRLTVL.

The DNA for the CDR3 is TGTGCCAGCAGCTTAGGTGGTGCTAGCGGGTCGAACACAGATACGCAGTATTTT. It is translated as CASSLGGASGSNTDTQYF. This chain joins TRBV7-2 and TRBJ2-3; 8 bases line up with TRBD2. Per the germline V gene, CDR1 is SGHTA and CDR2 is FQGNSA. V was clipped by 1 base and J by 2 bases; unmatched bases: 11. The CDR3 has 18 residues.

The chain is built from TRBV7-8 and TRBJ2-3; 7 bases are a match to TRBD1. The CDR3 covers 16 residues. Trimming cost V 5 bases and J 4 bases; bases outside gene matches: 12. Germline CDR1 is SGHVS and CDR2 is FQNEAQ. The CDR3 reads CASSQQGVNGADTQYF. DNA of the CDR3: TGTGCCAGCAGCCAGCAGGGGGTAAATGGAGCAGATACGCAGTATTTT.